These 24 T cell receptor beta chains originate from one sample sequenced in a study of beta chain features in type 1 diabetes. The sequenced template was cDNA made from the entire isolated RNA. Sequenced by immunoSEQ multiplex PCR; TCRdb stores in-frame clones only, minus some. The table includes about 250,000 clones, 13% to 15% detected once. The sequenced sample was naive CD4+ T cells from blood. Receptors were obtained from a woman between 35 and 50 years old in good health.

This clone was seen more than once but under ten times. The chain links TRBV19 to TRBJ2-1; 7 positions match TRBD2. The V gene end was trimmed by 9 bases and the J gene end by 4 bases; junction bases not matched to a gene: 0. This CDR3 spans 11 amino acids. The germline CDR1 and CDR2 sequences are LNHDA and SQIVND (reference sequence). DNA of the CDR3: TGTGCCAGCGGGGGGTACAATGAGCAGTTCTTC. Translating it yields CASGGYNEQFF.

This clone turned up a few times. This sequence joins TRBV6-5 and TRBJ2-4, with D unresolved. The V gene's germline CDR1 is MNHEY and CDR2 SVGAGI. Between the trimmed V and J ends, which lost 6 bases and 0 bases, there was a span of 3 bases. There are 12 residues in the CDR3. In DNA form, the CDR3 reads TGTGCCAGCAGACTAGCCAAAAACATTCAGTACTTC. Its protein product is CASRLAKNIQYF.

The table lists this clone with a few counts. This same CDR3 is encoded by further DNA sequences in the sample. This chain links TRBV18 with TRBJ1-2, with 7 bases aligning to TRBD1. CDR3 size: 13 residues. CDR1 is KGHSH, CDR2 LQKENI, per germline. The V gene end was trimmed by 2 bases and the J gene end by 8 bases; junction bases not matched to a gene: 5. The CDR3 DNA reads TGTGCCAGCTCACCAGACAGGGAATACGGCTACACCTTC. Translated: CASSPDREYGYTF.

The chain couples TRBV6-4 to TRBJ1-1, with 10 bases fitting TRBD1. Germline V gives CDR1 MRHNA, CDR2 SNTAGT. Trimming at V came to 7 bases and at J to 3 bases, leaving 8 bases not matched to a gene. This CDR3 has 15 residues. The CDR3 protein is CASTSGTGAHTEAFF. The CDR3, as DNA: TGTGCCAGCACTAGCGGGACAGGGGCCCACACTGAAGCTTTCTTT.

The chain joins TRBV5-1 to TRBJ2-5; D perhaps matches TRBD1 (6 bases). CDR1 SGHRS and CDR2 YFSETQ come from the germline V gene. Trimming pared 7 bases from V and 2 bases from J, leaving 18 bases between. The CDR3 extends over 15 amino acids. CDR3 region: CASHSQGTSQETQYF. CDR3 coding DNA: TGCGCCAGCCATTCACAGGGTACCTCTCAAGAGACCCAGTACTTC.

The rearrangement joins TRBV25-1 to TRBJ1-2; tentatively, D is TRBD1 (5 bases). CDR3 length: 13 residues. Trimming stripped 6 bases from V and 7 bases from J, with 15 bases between. Per the germline V gene, CDR1 is MGHDK and CDR2 is SYGVNS. The CDR3 region has the DNA TGTGCCAGCAGCCAACTGGGGCCCAGTGGCTACACCTTC. It encodes CASSQLGPSGYTF.

This chain joins TRBV9 and TRBJ2-1, with TRBD2 matching 11 bases. J gave up 9 bases and V 0 bases, and 11 bases lay outside the gene matches. Germline CDR1 is SGDLS and CDR2 is YYNGEE. This CDR3 has 17 residues. This CDR3 reads CASSVGALAGGWGEQFF. The CDR3 coding sequence is TGTGCCAGCAGCGTAGGTGCTCTAGCGGGGGGCTGGGGTGAGCAGTTCTTC.

This clone occurred a few times. J is TRBJ1-4 and V is TRBV29-1; no reliable D call. CDR1 SQVTM and CDR2 ANQGSEA come from the germline V gene. Deletions cut 4 bases from V and 8 bases from J, with 14 bases between. CDR3 length equals 13 residues. The CDR3 region has the DNA TGCAGCGTTGCGGAGGGTGGTGGGGAAAAACTGTTTTTT. Its translation: CSVAEGGGEKLFF.

This chain links TRBV6-4 with TRBJ1-5; D is unresolved. There are 15 residues in the CDR3. Germline V CDR1 and CDR2: MRHNA, SNTAGT. V was pared by 2 bases and J by 0 bases, with 8 bases between. CDR3 residues: CASSDGRYSNQPQHF. CDR3 coding DNA: TGTGCCAGCAGTGACGGGAGGTATAGCAATCAGCCCCAGCATTTT.

This clone was detected only a few times. J is TRBJ1-1 and V is TRBV15; D call uncertain. V lost 0 bases, J lost 1 base, and 9 bases lay in between. Germline V CDR1 and CDR2: LNHNV, YYDKDF (reference sequence). The CDR3 has 15 residues. This CDR3 reads CATSRDRQANTEAFF. In DNA, the CDR3 is TGTGCCACCAGCAGAGATCGGCAGGCGAACACTGAAGCTTTCTTT. The complete variable domain, with remaining parts taken from reference TRBV15 and TRBJ1-1, reads DAMVIQNPRYQVTQFGKPVTLSCSQTLNHNVMYWYQQKSSQAPKLLFHYYDKDFNNEADTPDNFQSRRPNTSFCFLDIRSPGLGDTAMYLCATSRDRQANTEAFFGQGTRLTVV.

This clone was observed a handful of times. The rearrangement joins TRBV29-1 to TRBJ1-1, with a possible D match to TRBD1 (6 bases). The length of the CDR3 is 12 residues. Germline values: CDR1 SQVTM, CDR2 ANQGSEA. Trimming left V 7 bases short and J 7 bases short, with 16 bases between. This chain's CDR3 is CSDLQGLGEAFF. The CDR3 region has the DNA TGCAGCGACCTACAGGGTTTGGGTGAAGCTTTCTTT.

In this sample, this clone turned up a few times. This chain uses TRBV4-3 with TRBJ1-1; D possibly corresponds to TRBD1 (5 bases). The CDR3 contains 14 residues. Trimming stripped 1 base from V and 0 bases from J, with 6 bases between. Germline V CDR1 and CDR2: LGHNA, YSLEER. The DNA of the CDR3 is TGCGCCAGCAGCCAAGCAGGGATGAACACTGAAGCTTTCTTT. It specifies CASSQAGMNTEAFF.

This clone appeared a few times. The gene calls are TRBV5-4 and TRBJ2-5; 8 bases align to TRBD2. V lost 6 bases, J lost 5 bases, and 9 bases stayed unmatched. This CDR3 has 14 residues. Germline-derived CDR1 and CDR2 are SGHNT and YYREEE (reference sequence). The CDR3 nucleotides read TGTGCCAGCACTCCTGCGGGGGGCTTCGAGACCCAGTACTTC. Translating it yields CASTPAGGFETQYF.

This chain links TRBV2 with TRBJ2-5; D gene unclear. The length of the CDR3 is 13 residues. From germline, CDR1 is SNHLY and CDR2 FYNNEI. Trimming shortened V by 7 bases and J by 2 bases, and 11 bases separated the two germline ends. DNA for the CDR3: TGTGCCAGCATCCCTCAGGTTCAAGAGACCCAGTACTTC. This encodes CASIPQVQETQYF.

This clone came up a few times. The rearrangement uses TRBV7-9 and TRBJ2-7; 7 nucleotides agree with TRBD1. CDR1 and CDR2 from the germline V gene are SEHNR and FQNEAQ (reference sequence). The CDR3 contains 14 residues. J was trimmed by 4 bases and V by 1 base; bases with no gene match: 4. The CDR3 coding sequence is TGTGCCAGCAGCTTAGAGGGACAGAGTTACGAGCAGTACTTC. Residues: CASSLEGQSYEQYF.

The genes are TRBV27 and TRBJ2-7, with D tentatively TRBD1 (6 bases). Germline V gene sequence: CDR1 MNHEY, CDR2 SMNVEV (reference sequence). The CDR3 runs to 12 residues. The CDR3 reads CAAGAISYEQYF. The CDR3 bases are TGTGCTGCAGGGGCGATCTCCTACGAGCAGTACTTC.

The chain joins TRBV11-3 to TRBJ2-2; D is ambiguous. The CDR3 spans 14 residues. The V gene lost 2 bases and the J gene lost 3 bases, with 7 bases spanning the gap. Germline V gene sequence: CDR1 SGHNT, CDR2 YENEEA. The CDR3 nucleotides are TGTGCCAGCAGCTTAAACAGACACACCGGGGAGCTGTTTTTT. It yields the protein CASSLNRHTGELFF. Full variable domain (remainder filled in from reference TRBV11-3 and TRBJ2-2): EAGVVQSPRYKIIEKKQPVAFWCNPISGHNTLYWYLQNLGQGPELLIRYENEEAVDDSQLPKDRFSAERLKGVDSTLKIQPAELGDSAVYLCASSLNRHTGELFFGEGSRLTVL.

There are a few counts of this clone. This chain connects TRBV10-3 to TRBJ1-5, with 8 bases aligning to TRBD1. CDR3 length: 17 residues. Germline CDR1 reads ENHRY; CDR2 reads SYGVKD. V lost 0 bases, J lost 4 bases, and 8 bases stayed unmatched. The CDR3: CAISESMDRAMNQPQHF. The CDR3 DNA sequence: TGTGCCATCAGTGAGTCGATGGACAGGGCGATGAATCAGCCCCAGCATTTT.

For the CDR3, the DNA is TGCAGCGTTGAACTCCTTTTGAAGCGGCAAGCTTTCTTT. It translates to CSVELLLKRQAFF. The V and J genes are TRBV29-1 and TRBJ1-1, with unresolved D. CDR3 length equals 13 residues. V shed 2 bases and J shed 9 bases, with 16 bases lying between them. Germline lookup yields CDR1 SQVTM and CDR2 ANQGSEA. Supplemented by reference TRBV29-1 and TRBJ1-1, the full variable domain reads SAVISQKPSRDICQRGTSLTIQCQVDSQVTMMFWYRQQPGQSLTLIATANQGSEATYESGFVIDKFPISRPNLTFSTLTVSNMSPEDSSIYLCSVELLLKRQAFFGQGTRLTVV.

This rearrangement joins TRBV7-2 to TRBJ2-3, with 10 bases matching TRBD1. V gave up 7 bases and J gave up 2 bases; unmatched junction bases: 18. Looked up from germline, CDR1 is SGHTA and CDR2 is FQGNSA. The CDR3 runs to 19 residues. In DNA, the CDR3 is TGTGCCAGCACGAATCATCAAAGACAGGGGGCCTACCTCACAGATACGCAGTATTTT. Translation: CASTNHQRQGAYLTDTQYF.

The chain couples TRBV19 to TRBJ2-3; D may be TRBD2 (5 bases). Germline CDR1 reads LNHDA; CDR2 reads SQIVND (reference sequence). The CDR3 has 14 residues. The germline V and J ends were trimmed by 5 bases and 1 base, with 10 bases remaining between them. The CDR3 sequence: CASSSPRGTDTQYF. CDR3 coding DNA: TGTGCCAGTAGTTCTCCGAGGGGCACAGATACGCAGTATTTT.

This clone was detected only a few times. The chain is built from TRBV13 and TRBJ1-1, with TRBD1 matching over 8 bases. The CDR3 extends over 15 amino acids. Trimming took 7 bases from V and 1 from J; bases not matched to a gene: 8. In germline, CDR1 is PRHDT, CDR2 FYEKMQ (reference sequence). The CDR3 region is CASNYRGVGNTEAFF. Written as DNA, the CDR3 is TGTGCCAGCAACTACAGGGGGGTGGGGAACACTGAAGCTTTCTTT.

This clone was counted only a few times. V usage is TRBV18 and J usage is TRBJ2-5, with TRBD1 matching over 8 bases. Germline loops: CDR1 KGHSH, CDR2 LQKENI. J lost 5 bases, V lost 4 bases, and 6 bases had no gene match. The CDR3 sequence is 14 residues long. CDR3 region: CASSQPGGQETQYF. The DNA of the CDR3 is TGTGCCAGCTCACAGCCAGGGGGCCAGGAGACCCAGTACTTC.

This clone was observed a handful of times. The chain joins TRBV9 to TRBJ2-5; D may be TRBD2 (6 bases). V lost 6 bases and J lost 5, with 14 bases in between. CDR1 and CDR2 (germline): SGDLS, YYNGEE. CDR3 length: 13 amino acids. CDR3 residues: CASTGVGGETQYF. Written as DNA, the CDR3 is TGTGCCAGCACGGGGGTAGGAGGGGAGACCCAGTACTTC.